This T cell receptor beta chain was identified during a study of blood T cell repertoires in COVID-19. Overall study: From the United States, Italy and Spain came samples of acute and convalescent COVID-19. Sources were T cells, B-cell-depleted T cells, or PBMCs; the material itself was cDNA or gDNA.

Seattle's cohort entered during active infection and was followed longitudinally. In the authors' workflow: Reference gene primer amplification yielded estimated nucleated cell counts. This table comes from immunoSEQ multiplex PCR, and its TCRdb copy is limited to in-frame clones, with some not included. V and J calls plus clone size are reproduced from that table; the DNA served to infer D and trimming. This table holds roughly 190,000 clones, more than 80% found once. The CDR3 is 15 residues long. V was clipped by 4 bases and J by 2 bases, with 14 bases between them. The V gene's germline CDR1 is SGHNT and CDR2 YENEEA.

The chain combines TRBV11-3 with TRBJ2-5, with D possibly matching TRBD1 (5 bases). This TCR derives from a woman aged 40 to 50 with COVID-19, enrolled during active disease. What was sequenced was peripheral blood. The DNA of the CDR3 is TGTGCCAGCAGCTCCGCCCCAGGGCAGCAAGAGACCCAGTACTTC. Protein product: CASSSAPGQQETQYF.